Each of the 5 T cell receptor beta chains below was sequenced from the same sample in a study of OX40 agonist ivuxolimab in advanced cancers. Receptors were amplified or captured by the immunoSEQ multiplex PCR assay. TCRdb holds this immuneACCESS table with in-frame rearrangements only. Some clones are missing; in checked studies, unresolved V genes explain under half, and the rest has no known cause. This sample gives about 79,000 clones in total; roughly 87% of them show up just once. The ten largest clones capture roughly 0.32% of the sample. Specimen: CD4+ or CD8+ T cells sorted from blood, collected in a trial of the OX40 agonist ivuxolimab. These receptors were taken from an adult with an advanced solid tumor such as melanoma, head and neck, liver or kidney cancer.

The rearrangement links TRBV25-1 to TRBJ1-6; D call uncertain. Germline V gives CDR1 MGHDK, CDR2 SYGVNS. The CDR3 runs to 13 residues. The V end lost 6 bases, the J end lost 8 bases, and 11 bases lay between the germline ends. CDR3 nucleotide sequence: TGTGCCAGCAGCCGCGGGGAGTATTCACCCCTCCACTTT. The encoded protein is CASSRGEYSPLHF.

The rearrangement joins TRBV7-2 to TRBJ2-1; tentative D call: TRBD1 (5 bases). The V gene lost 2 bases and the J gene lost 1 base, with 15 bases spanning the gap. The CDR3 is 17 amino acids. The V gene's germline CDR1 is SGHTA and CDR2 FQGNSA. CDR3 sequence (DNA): TGTGCCAGCAGCTTAAGTCTGGGGCAGTCGTCCTACAATGAGCAGTTCTTC. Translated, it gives CASSLSLGQSSYNEQFF. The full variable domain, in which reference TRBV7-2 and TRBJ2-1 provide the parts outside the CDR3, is GAGVSQSPSNKVTEKGKDVELRCDPISGHTALYWYRQSLGQGLEFLIYFQGNSAPDKSGLPSDRFSAERTGGSVSTLTIQRTQQEDSAVYLCASSLSLGQSSYNEQFFGPGTRLTVL.

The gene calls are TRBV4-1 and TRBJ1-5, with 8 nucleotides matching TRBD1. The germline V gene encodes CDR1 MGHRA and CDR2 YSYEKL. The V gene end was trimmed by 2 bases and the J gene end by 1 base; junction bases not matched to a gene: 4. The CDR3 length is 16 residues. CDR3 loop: CASSQQGQGSNQPQHF. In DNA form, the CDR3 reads TGCGCCAGCAGCCAACAAGGACAGGGAAGCAATCAGCCCCAGCATTTT.

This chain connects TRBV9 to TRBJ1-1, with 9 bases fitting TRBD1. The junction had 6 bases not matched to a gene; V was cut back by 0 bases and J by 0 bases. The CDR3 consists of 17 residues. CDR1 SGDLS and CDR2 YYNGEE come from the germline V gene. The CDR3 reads CASSVATTGGVNTEAFF. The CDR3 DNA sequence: TGTGCCAGCAGCGTAGCTACGACAGGGGGGGTGAACACTGAAGCTTTCTTT. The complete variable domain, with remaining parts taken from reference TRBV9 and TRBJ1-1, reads DSGVTQTPKHLITATGQRVTLRCSPRSGDLSVYWYQQSLDQGLQFLIQYYNGEERAKGNILERFSAQQFPDLHSELNLSSLELGDSALYFCASSVATTGGVNTEAFFGQGTRLTVV.

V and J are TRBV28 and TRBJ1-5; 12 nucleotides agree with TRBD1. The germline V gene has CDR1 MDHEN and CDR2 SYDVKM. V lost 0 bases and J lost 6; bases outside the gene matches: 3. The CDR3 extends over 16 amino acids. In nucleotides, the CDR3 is TGTGCCAGCAGTTTATGGGGACAGGGGGCGGTTCAGCCCCAGCATTTT. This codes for CASSLWGQGAVQPQHF.